These 26 T cell receptor beta chains were all obtained from the same sample, sequenced in a study of blood T cell repertoires in COVID-19. Assay used: immunoSEQ multiplex PCR; TCRdb lists only in-frame clones, some missing. The table has about 140,000 clones, 65% to 85% seen once. The sequencing input was peripheral blood. All receptors derive from a human donor in a cohort sampled during active COVID-19.

V is TRBV5-4 and J is TRBJ2-2; 8 bases are shared with TRBD2. This CDR3 region has 16 residues. CDR1 is SGHNT, CDR2 YYREEE, per germline (reference sequence). J lost 6 bases, V lost 1 base, and 8 bases had no gene match. The CDR3 bases are TGTGCCAGCAGCTTGAACGGGGGGGCCTACCCCGGGGAGCTGTTTTTT. Protein sequence: CASSLNGGAYPGELFF. Drawing the rest from reference TRBV5-4 and TRBJ2-2, the complete variable domain is ETGVTQSPTHLIKTRGQQVTLRCSSQSGHNTVSWYQQALGQGPQFIFQYYREEENGRGNFPPRFSGLQFPNYSSELNVNALELDDSALYLCASSLNGGAYPGELFFGEGSRLTVL.

This sequence joins TRBV5-1 and TRBJ1-3; TRBD1 matches 8 bases. CDR3 size: 19 residues. Germline V gene lookup returns CDR1 SGHRS and CDR2 YFSETQ. After removal of 6 bases from V and 4 bases from J, the junction contained 21 bases not matched to a gene. The DNA for the CDR3 is TGCGCCAGCAAGGGATCAGGGGGCGGCAACACCATAGCAGGAAACACCATATATTTT. It is translated as CASKGSGGGNTIAGNTIYF. Together with reference TRBV5-1 and TRBJ1-3, the CDR3 gives the full variable domain: KAGVTQTPRYLIKTRGQQVTLSCSPISGHRSVSWYQQTPGQGLQFLFEYFSETQRNKGNFPGRFSGRQFSNSRSEMNVSTLELGDSALYLCASKGSGGGNTIAGNTIYFGEGSWLTVV.

The V call is TRBV2, the J call TRBJ2-7, with a weak D call TRBD1 (6 bases). Trimming removed 7 bases at V and 3 bases at J, with 19 bases between. The CDR3 length is 15 residues. The germline V gene has CDR1 SNHLY and CDR2 FYNNEI. The CDR3 DNA is TGTGCCAGCACAAAGTTACAGGGTAATTTCTACGAGCAGTACTTC. It encodes CASTKLQGNFYEQYF.

The chain links TRBV7-6 to TRBJ2-3; tentatively, D is TRBD2 (6 bases). Trimming took off 5 bases at V and 4 bases at J, with 7 bases between the two ends. This CDR3 contains 12 residues. Germline V gene lookup returns CDR1 SGHVS and CDR2 FNYEAQ. The CDR3: CASSRGSDTQYF. The CDR3 DNA is TGTGCCAGCAGCCGGGGGTCAGATACGCAGTATTTT.

The chain's CDR3 is CASSLSSTSGVGRETQYF. CDR3 bases: TGCGCCAGCAGCTTGAGCAGTACTAGCGGGGTAGGCAGAGAGACCCAGTACTTC. The chain combines TRBV5-1 with TRBJ2-5, with TRBD2 identical over 10 bases. The V gene's germline CDR1 is SGHRS and CDR2 YFSETQ. With V trimmed by 1 base and J by 4 bases, 13 bases remained unmatched. This CDR3 is 18 amino acids long.

CDR3 sequence reads: CSVPGQGRGETQYF. CDR3 in DNA: TGCAGCGTTCCGGGACAGGGGCGGGGAGAGACCCAGTACTTC. This chain uses TRBV29-1 with TRBJ2-5; 10 nucleotides line up with TRBD1. V dropped 5 bases and J dropped 4; count of bases not matched to a gene: 7. Germline CDR1 SQVTM, CDR2 ANQGSEA. The CDR3 has 14 amino acids.

The chain joins TRBV15 to TRBJ2-1; 10 nucleotides agree with TRBD2. V lost 4 bases to trimming and J lost 3 bases; unmatched junction nucleotides: 3. CDR1 and CDR2 from the germline V gene are LNHNV and YYDKDF (reference sequence). The CDR3 contains 15 residues. This CDR3 is CATSNLAGDYNEQFF. CDR3 bases: TGTGCCACCAGCAATCTAGCGGGGGACTACAATGAGCAGTTCTTC.

The chain joins TRBV4-1 to TRBJ2-1, with 14 bases aligning to TRBD2. The length of the CDR3 is 17 residues. V shed 1 base and J 5 bases; nucleotides not matched to a gene: 4. Per the germline V gene, CDR1 is MGHRA and CDR2 is YSYEKL. Here the CDR3 DNA reads TGCGCCAGCAGCCAAGCGGCGGGACTAGCGGGGGACAATGAGCAGTTCTTC. It yields the protein CASSQAAGLAGDNEQFF.

The rearrangement joins TRBV3-1 (or the pseudogene TRBV3-2) to TRBJ1-2; no reliable D call. CDR3 length: 15 amino acids. V was pared by 4 bases and J by 4 bases, with 16 bases between. The germline CDR1 and CDR2 sequences are LGHDT and YNNKEL (reference sequence). Here the CDR3 DNA reads TGTGCCAGCAGCCTGCTCGGGAACCAGGCCTATGGCTACACCTTC. Amino acid sequence: CASSLLGNQAYGYTF.

J is TRBJ1-5 and V is TRBV19, with D perhaps matching TRBD1 (5 bases). Deletions cut 3 bases from V and 2 bases from J, with 11 bases between. The CDR3 sequence is 15 residues long. Germline-derived CDR1 and CDR2 are LNHDA and SQIVND (reference sequence). CDR3 loop: CASSMGQGGNQPQHF. As DNA, the CDR3 is TGTGCCAGTAGTATGGGCCAAGGGGGCAATCAGCCCCAGCATTTT.

The chain uses TRBV27 and TRBJ2-5; maybe TRBD1 (7 bases). Between the trimmed V and J ends, which lost 5 bases and 6 bases, there was a span of 13 bases. This CDR3 is built from 13 residues. Germline V gives CDR1 MNHEY, CDR2 SMNVEV (reference sequence). The CDR3 spells CASSPGDRKTQYF. The CDR3 nucleotides are TGTGCCAGCAGTCCGGGGGACAGAAAGACCCAGTACTTC.

This chain joins TRBV3-1 (or the pseudogene TRBV3-2) and TRBJ1-1; 7 positions agree with TRBD1. CDR1 and CDR2 (germline): LGHDT, YNNKEL (reference sequence). Losses at the gene ends were 1 base for V and 1 base for J; bases not matched to a gene: 0. This CDR3 spans 14 amino acids. The DNA of the CDR3 is TGTGCCAGCAGCCAAGGGGACAGGAACACTGAAGCTTTCTTT. Its protein product is CASSQGDRNTEAFF.

The chain links TRBV6-4 to TRBJ1-2; 9 nucleotides align to TRBD1. The CDR3 totals 18 residues. With 6 bases clipped from V and 2 bases from J, the junction kept 16 bases outside the gene matches. Per the germline V gene, CDR1 is MRHNA and CDR2 is SNTAGT. As DNA, the CDR3 is TGTGCCAGCAGAGGGGGCCACGGGGTCGGACAGGGGAACTATGGCTACACCTTC. Its translation is CASRGGHGVGQGNYGYTF.

This chain links TRBV2 with TRBJ1-4, with D perhaps matching TRBD1 (6 bases). Germline V gene lookup returns CDR1 SNHLY and CDR2 FYNNEI. The CDR3 sequence is 16 residues long. V dropped 6 bases and J dropped 0 bases, with 14 bases sitting between them. The CDR3 sequence: CASRTTGRTTNEKLFF. In DNA, the CDR3 is TGTGCCAGCAGGACAACAGGGCGTACAACTAATGAAAAACTGTTTTTT.

The chain uses TRBV11-2 and TRBJ1-1, with D possibly matching TRBD1 (5 bases). The CDR3 is 15 residues long. CDR1 SGHAT and CDR2 FQNNGV come from the germline V gene. V was pared by 1 base and J by 5 bases, with 14 bases between. CDR3 sequence reads: CASSLVRQGRTEAFF. The CDR3 DNA sequence: TGTGCCAGCAGCTTAGTTCGGCAGGGAAGGACTGAAGCTTTCTTT.

The chain recombines TRBV19 with TRBJ2-7, with D perhaps matching TRBD2 (5 bases). The V end was cut by 6 bases, the J end by 0 bases, with 9 bases between. CDR3 length: 13 amino acids. Germline V gene sequence: CDR1 LNHDA, CDR2 SQIVND (reference sequence). The CDR3 region is CASSPGGSYEQYF. CDR3 nucleotides: TGTGCCAGTAGCCCCGGAGGCTCCTACGAGCAGTACTTC.

CDR3 sequence: CASSFGLMNTEAFF. CDR3 bases: TGCGCCAGCAGCTTTGGACTGATGAACACTGAAGCTTTCTTT. This rearrangement joins TRBV5-1 to TRBJ1-1, with D uncertain. The CDR3 length is 14 residues. V was pared by 2 bases and J by 0 bases, with 8 bases between. Germline V gives CDR1 SGHRS, CDR2 YFSETQ.

This chain links TRBV6-5 with TRBJ1-3, with D possibly TRBD1 on 5 matching bases. The CDR3 consists of 13 residues. Germline V gene data show CDR1 as MNHEY and CDR2 as SVGAGI. V was clipped by 4 bases and J by 8 bases, with 12 bases between them. In DNA form, the CDR3 reads TGTGCCAGCAGTTTGGGACGGGGGTACACCATATATTTT. This gives the protein CASSLGRGYTIYF.

The gene calls are TRBV29-1 and TRBJ1-4; 9 bases are a match to TRBD1. The ends lost 7 bases at V and 10 bases at J; junction bases unmatched: 4. This CDR3 has 11 residues. The germline V gene has CDR1 SQVTM and CDR2 ANQGSEA. CDR3 residues: CSGTGDGKLFF. DNA for the CDR3: TGCAGCGGGACAGGGGACGGAAAACTGTTTTTT.

The chain links TRBV4-1 to TRBJ2-7; possibly TRBD1 for D (5 bases). Per germline, CDR1 MGHRA and CDR2 YSYEKL. This CDR3 has 15 amino acids. V lost 0 bases and J 3 bases, leaving 12 bases between the germline ends. The CDR3 DNA reads TGCGCCAGCAGCCAAGATTCCAGGGCGTACTACGAGCAGTACTTC. Amino acids: CASSQDSRAYYEQYF.

This clone was seen only once. The chain combines TRBV28 with TRBJ1-3; the D is unclear. CDR1 and CDR2 (germline): MDHEN, SYDVKM. CDR3 length: 14 residues. Trimming left V 5 bases short and J 4 bases short, with 12 bases between. CDR3 loop: CASSLRRAGNTIYF. CDR3 coding DNA: TGTGCCAGCAGTCTGCGGAGGGCCGGAAACACCATATATTTT.

The chain combines TRBV19 with TRBJ2-3, with 11 bases matching TRBD1. The germline V gene encodes CDR1 LNHDA and CDR2 SQIVND (reference sequence). V shed 10 bases, J shed 5 bases, and the junction held 11 bases outside the gene matches. The CDR3 is 15 amino acids. The chain's CDR3 is CATILQDRGRDTQYF. CDR3 in DNA: TGTGCCACCATTCTTCAGGACAGGGGGCGAGATACGCAGTATTTT. Combining the CDR3 with reference TRBV19 and TRBJ2-3 gives the whole variable domain DGGITQSPKYLFRKEGQNVTLSCEQNLNHDAMYWYRQDPGQGLRLIYYSQIVNDFQKGDIAEGYSVSREKKESFPLTVTSAQKNPTAFYLCATILQDRGRDTQYFGPGTRLTVL.

V and J are TRBV7-9 and TRBJ2-5, with TRBD1 matching over 8 bases. The CDR3 is 14 residues long. Losses at the gene ends were 6 bases for V and 4 bases for J; bases not matched to a gene: 7. Germline CDR1 SEHNR, CDR2 FQNEAQ (reference sequence). This CDR3 is CASRSQGAGETQYF. Written as DNA, the CDR3 is TGTGCCAGCAGGAGCCAGGGGGCGGGAGAGACCCAGTACTTC.

This chain connects TRBV5-4 to TRBJ2-3, with TRBD1 matching over 9 bases. CDR1 SGHNT and CDR2 YYREEE come from the germline V gene (reference sequence). V lost 6 bases to trimming and J lost 1 base; unmatched junction nucleotides: 3. The CDR3 is 14 amino acids. In nucleotides, the CDR3 is TGTGCCAGCACCCGGGACAGGGGCACAGATACGCAGTATTTT. Its protein is CASTRDRGTDTQYF.

This clone showed up just a few times. The chain recombines TRBV14 with TRBJ2-3, with 13 bases aligning to TRBD2. With 4 bases clipped from V and 9 bases from J, the junction kept 7 bases outside the gene matches. CDR3 size: 15 residues. Germline V lookup: CDR1 SGHDN, CDR2 FVKESK. In DNA form, the CDR3 reads TGTGCCAGCAGCCCCCGGACTAGCGGGGGAATAACGCAGTATTTT. It encodes CASSPRTSGGITQYF.

This clone was seen many times. J is TRBJ1-3 and V is TRBV6-5; 7 positions match TRBD1. The CDR3 has 15 residues. The V segment lost 6 bases and the J segment 2 bases; nucleotides outside the gene matches: 7. CDR1 and CDR2 from the germline V gene are MNHEY and SVGAGI. The CDR3 DNA is TGTGCCAGCAGCCCAGGGGGTCTCGCTGGAAACACCATATATTTT. Translated, it gives CASSPGGLAGNTIYF.